This T cell receptor (beta chain) originates from a study of T cell repertoires in cytomegalovirus infection. Notes on this clonotype: Its antigen remains unidentified.

Using its own MiXCR run on the reads, TCRdb lists one record per CDR3 protein. The sample lists around 540,000 distinct CDR3 sequences; around 35% were seen once. This specimen was cultured PBMCs, taken from culture after CMV antigen stimulation. This receptor was identified in a human donor in good health (CMV status not recorded). Some clones in this sample may be carry-over from other donors' samples.

The CDR3, as DNA: TGTGCCAGCAGTTTAGCGAGGGGGCACACCGGGGAGCTGTTTTTT. Translating it yields CASSLARGHTGELFF. This chain joins TRBV12-3 or TRBV12-4 and TRBJ2-2; 7 bases align to TRBD1. The CDR3 spans 15 residues. J gave up 3 bases and V 0 bases, and 1 base lay outside the gene matches.